The clone carrying this TCR beta chain was seen more than once but under ten times. Its antigen is as yet unknown. This record comes from a study of CD8+ T cells in alopecia areata. On the study more broadly: Oral tofacitinib (5 to 10 mg twice daily) was administered to treated patients. Patients remained on tofacitinib for 6 to 18 months and then went 6 months without it.

General study results and limits: Many of the expanded lesional clones endured in scalp and blood while on tofacitinib.

Specified treatment: oral pan-JAK inhibitor, 5-10 mg twice daily. The CDR3 runs 17 residues. Trimming removed 3 bases at V and 7 bases at J, with 22 bases between. CDR1 and CDR2 from the germline V gene are ENHRY and SYGVKD. cDNA serving as the sequencing template came from extracted, reverse transcribed RNA. TCRdb's copy holds only in-frame clones and misses some; the assay was immunoSEQ multiplex PCR. The table has 150,000 to 200,000 clones, around three fifths seen once. The sample here was CD4+ T cells sorted from blood, taken at week 24, from a patient treated with tofacitinib. This clonotype originated in a human donor with alopecia areata. The rearrangement joins TRBV10-3 to TRBJ2-4; weak D call: TRBD2 (5 bases). For the CDR3, the DNA is TGTGCCATCAGTGAACGCCCCCCGAGGGCGGATGGGAACATTCAGTACTTC. The encoded protein is CAISERPPRADGNIQYF.